This T cell receptor beta chain was identified in a study of shared clonotypes between healthy human individuals. CD45RO negativity and positive selection for CCR7 defined naive CD8 cells, a population that excluded terminally differentiated effector memory CD45RA+ cells. V was pared by 7 bases and J by 6 bases, with 5 bases of the junction left unmatched. Germline V gives CDR1 MNHNS, CDR2 SASEGT. This CDR3 spans 14 amino acids. Study outcomes and limitations: Naive subsets generally exceeded memory subsets in estimated richness.

Per the original data handling: ImmunoSEQ junction-only sequences lacked quality scores, so their filtering differed. Sequencing used immunoSEQ multiplex PCR; TCRdb keeps in-frame clones, though not all of them. V, J and clone size were drawn from that table, and D and trimming were deduced from the DNA. The sample consists of 650,000 to 800,000 clones, roughly 94% of them appearing once. To note about this clone: Its antigen is still unknown.

The TCR originated in a man younger than 40 in good health. The sequencing input was naive CD8+ T cells sorted from blood. The rearrangement uses TRBV6-1 and TRBJ2-1; 11 nucleotides align to TRBD2. The CDR3 protein is CASKVAGGSNEQFF. The CDR3 bases are TGTGCCAGCAAAGTAGCGGGAGGGAGCAATGAGCAGTTCTTC.